The clone carrying this T cell receptor beta chain appeared many times. The TCRbeta library incorporated unique molecular identifiers. TCRdb passed the PCR reads through MiXCR, listing each CDR3 protein once. This sample has a few hundred thousand distinct CDR3 sequences, with approximately 10% found just once. The sample comes from a study of T-cell reconstitution after alpha-beta-depleted transplantation in children. With 4 bases clipped from V and 3 bases from J, the junction kept 4 bases outside the gene matches. In germline, CDR1 is SGHRS, CDR2 YFSETQ. The CDR3 runs to 15 residues. The source is a human donor who donated a stem cell graft to a child with acute lymphoblastic leukemia. This rearrangement joins TRBV5-1 to TRBJ2-1; 10 bases fit TRBD2. Here the sequenced sample was PBMCs from the stem cell graft donor, taken from the stem cell graft. For the CDR3, the DNA is TGCGCCAGCAGCCCGGGACTAGCGTTCTACAATGAGCAGTTCTTC. Protein sequence: CASSPGLAFYNEQFF.